Shown below are 3 T cell receptor beta chains from a single sample sequenced in a study of shared clonotypes between healthy human individuals. Clones were sequenced by immunoSEQ multiplex PCR, and TCRdb holds only the in-frame ones, with some missing. Here the sample spans some 2,500,000 clones, 80% to 95% being singletons. The sequenced sample was naive CD4+ T cells from PBMCs. This sample's subset: CD45RA+ positively selected. Receptors were obtained from a man in his late teens or twenties in good health. Some clones in this sample may be carry-over from other donors' samples.

Note on this clone: The sample contains more than one DNA sequence encoding this CDR3. The chain couples TRBV5-1 to TRBJ2-1, with 12 nucleotides matching TRBD2. The V gene's germline CDR1 is SGHRS and CDR2 YFSETQ. J gave up 4 bases and V 2 bases, and 1 base lay outside the gene matches. This CDR3 is built from 15 residues. The CDR3 DNA reads TGCGCCAGCAGCTTACTAGCGGGAGGTTACAATGAGCAGTTCTTC. Its protein product is CASSLLAGGYNEQFF.

This clone has only one observation. The chain couples TRBV5-1 to TRBJ1-6, with D possibly matching TRBD1 (6 bases). V lost 1 base, J lost 4 bases, and 12 bases lay in between. Germline V gene data show CDR1 as SGHRS and CDR2 as YFSETQ. CDR3 length: 16 residues. CDR3 nucleotides: TGCGCCAGCAGCTTGAATAGGGGGACTTATAATTCACCCCTCCACTTT. This codes for CASSLNRGTYNSPLHF.

The chain combines TRBV4-3 with TRBJ2-1; D is unclear. This CDR3 has 13 residues. From germline, CDR1 is LGHNA and CDR2 YSLEER. The ends were cut back, 2 bases at V and 4 bases at J, with 6 bases in the middle. This CDR3 reads CASSQRRYNEQFF. Here the CDR3 DNA reads TGCGCCAGCAGCCAACGCCGGTACAATGAGCAGTTCTTC.